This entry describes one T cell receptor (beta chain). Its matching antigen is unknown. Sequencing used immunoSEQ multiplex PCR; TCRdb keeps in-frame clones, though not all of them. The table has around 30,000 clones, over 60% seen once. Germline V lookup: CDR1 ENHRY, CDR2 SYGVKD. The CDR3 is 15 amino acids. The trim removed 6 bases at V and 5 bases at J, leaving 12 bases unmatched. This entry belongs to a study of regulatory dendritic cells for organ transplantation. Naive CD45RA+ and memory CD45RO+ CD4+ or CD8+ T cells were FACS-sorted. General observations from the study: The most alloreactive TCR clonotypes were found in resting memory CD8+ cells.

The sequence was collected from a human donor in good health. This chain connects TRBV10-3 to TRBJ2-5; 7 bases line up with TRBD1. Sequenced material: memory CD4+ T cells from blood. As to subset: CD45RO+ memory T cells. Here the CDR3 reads CAISNGQDSGETQYF. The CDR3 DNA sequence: TGTGCCATCAGCAATGGACAGGACAGTGGGGAGACCCAGTACTTC.